This note documents a single TCR beta chain sequence. What it binds is not known. The primer mix had 60 Vbeta and 13 Jbeta primers. The repertoire was sequenced with immunoSEQ multiplex PCR; TCRdb's copy has only in-frame clones and lacks some. This sample has 150,000 to 200,000 clones; 76% occur once, and the top ten carry about 3.1%. V dropped 0 bases and J dropped 6; count of bases not matched to a gene: 2. CDR1 and CDR2 (germline): LGHNA, YNFKEQ. The CDR3 extends over 15 amino acids. This record belongs to a study of cytomegalovirus exposure and HLA in healthy donors. Notes on the study in general: Researchers reported in a later analysis that common viral pathogens appeared linked to several top clusters. Some highly shared sequence variants likely arose as a pipeline artifact. Analysis performed later showed TCR beta chains linked to HLA being more clonally expanded than equally common others. A list of roughly 160 TCR beta chains associated with cytomegalovirus was given.

The sample taken for sequencing was PBMCs. The source is a male donor in good health and CMV-seronegative. The V and J genes are TRBV4-2 and TRBJ2-5; 12 nucleotides align to TRBD2. The CDR3 bases are TGTGCCAGCAGCCAAGACCTAGCGGGAGGGCAGACCCAGTACTTC. This gives the protein CASSQDLAGGQTQYF.